The rows below give T cell receptor beta chains drawn from one sample of a study of T cell repertoires in cytomegalovirus infection. A single record per CDR3 protein comes from TCRdb applying MiXCR to the reads. The sample lists 200,000 to 250,000 distinct CDR3 sequences, around 6.4% occurring once. The sequencing input was PBMCs. The origin of the receptors is a human donor in good health (CMV status not recorded). Some clones in this sample may be carry-over from other donors' samples. Each CDR3 is given with its conserved first and last residue. The D gene is left open where the match is weak. The listing skips clone size in some rows; elsewhere it reads once, few, many or a size class.

NA	TRBJ1-1	many	TRBV7-2	TGTGCCAGCATGCCCGATTGGAACACTGAAGCTTTCTTT	CASMPDWNTEAFF
NA	TRBJ2-1	many	TRBV7-6	TGTGCCAGCAGCTTAAGGGGGGGCAATGAGCAGTTCTTC	CASSLRGGNEQFF
NA	TRBJ2-1	many	TRBV9	TGTGCCAGCAGCGTTGGACAGACCAATGAGCAGTTCTTC	CASSVGQTNEQFF
NA	TRBJ2-7	NA	TRBV29-1	TGCAGCGTTGAGTTTTACAGCTCCTACGAGCAGTACTTC	CSVEFYSSYEQYF
TRBD1	TRBJ2-7	NA	TRBV12-3/TRBV12-4	TGTGCCAGCAGTTTGAGCCGGGACAGGTCCTACGAGCAGTACTTC	CASSLSRDRSYEQYF
NA	TRBJ2-5	many	TRBV29-1	TGCAGCGTGGGACAGTGGGGGGAGAGCGAGACCCAGTACTTC	CSVGQWGESETQYF
NA	TRBJ2-5	many	TRBV30	TGTGCCTGGAGTGAACGAGGAGAGACCCAGTACTTC	CAWSERGETQYF
NA	TRBJ1-1	many	TRBV7-2	TGTGCCACCCGGGACCGAAGAGGTAACACTGAAGCTTTCTTT	CATRDRRGNTEAFF
TRBD2	TRBJ2-1	few	TRBV27	TGTGCCAGCAGTTTAAGCGGGGGGGGCCGCAATGAGCAGTTCTTC	CASSLSGGGRNEQFF
TRBD2	TRBJ2-5	NA	TRBV7-2	TGTGCCAGCAGCTCTAGGGGGAGCGGGGGGGCAGAGGCCCAGTACTTC	CASSSRGSGGAEAQYF
NA	TRBJ1-2	many	TRBV7-2	TGTGCCAGCAGCTTGGGGATAGGGTTATTAAGTGGCTACACCTTC	CASSLGIGLLSGYTF
NA	TRBJ2-1	many	TRBV7-2	TGTGCCAGCAGTCAGGGTTATCGGGATGAGCAGTTCTTC	CASSQGYRDEQFF
NA	TRBJ1-2	many	TRBV29-1	TGCAGCGTCTCTTACGTTGGCGGGGCCTATGGCTACACCTTC	CSVSYVGGAYGYTF
TRBD1	TRBJ2-5	many	TRBV20-1	TGCAGTGCCCACCACAGGGGGCTAGAGACCCAGTACTTC	CSAHHRGLETQYF
NA	TRBJ2-1	many	TRBV12-3/TRBV12-4	TGTGCCAGCAGTTTAGTGGGGGGCCGGAATGAGCAGTTCTTC	CASSLVGGRNEQFF
NA	TRBJ1-5	many	TRBV7-2	TGTGCCAGCAGCCACCGGTGGGGCAATCAGCCCCAGCATTTT	CASSHRWGNQPQHF
TRBD1	TRBJ2-4	few	TRBV10-1	TGCGCCAGCAGTGAGCCGGGACAGGGAAACATTCAGTACTTC	CASSEPGQGNIQYF
NA	TRBJ2-5	many	TRBV12-3/TRBV12-4	TGTGCCAGCAGTTTAATGGCGTTGGGGGCCCAAGAGACCCAGTACTTC	CASSLMALGAQETQYF
TRBD2	TRBJ2-1	many	TRBV7-2	TGTGCCAGCAGCTCCCCGACTAGCGGGGGGGTATCCTACAATGAGCAGTTCTTC	CASSSPTSGGVSYNEQFF
NA	TRBJ1-5	few	TRBV6-2/TRBV6-3	TGTGCCAGCAGTTATACCTATCAGCCCCAGCATTTT	CASSYTYQPQHF
NA	TRBJ2-4	many	TRBV14	TGTGCCAGCAGCCAAGATCGTGTGAGATCCAAAAACATTCAGTACTTC	CASSQDRVRSKNIQYF
TRBD1	TRBJ2-2	many	TRBV5-5	TGTGCCAGCAGCTCGGAACAGGGGAGCTATGACACCGGGGAGCTGTTTTTT	CASSSEQGSYDTGELFF
NA	TRBJ1-2	many	TRBV29-1	TGCAGCGTTGACCCCCTGCGGGGCTACACCTTC	CSVDPLRGYTF
NA	TRBJ2-6	many	TRBV24-1	TGTGCCACCAGTGATTCCGACGGCTCTGGGGCCAACGTCCTGACTTTC	CATSDSDGSGANVLTF
NA	TRBJ2-7	many	TRBV5-6	TGTGCCAGCAGTCGGCGACTTGACGGTGAGCAGTACTTC	CASSRRLDGEQYF
NA	TRBJ2-7	many	TRBV7-2	TGTGCCAGCAGCCCAATGAGACGGGAAGGGTACGAGCAGTACTTC	CASSPMRREGYEQYF
NA	TRBJ1-1	many	TRBV12-5	TGTGCTAGTGGTTTGGTGGCAGGGAGGGTGAACACTGAAGCTTTCTTT	CASGLVAGRVNTEAFF
TRBD1	TRBJ2-2	many	TRBV5-1	TGCGCCAGCAGCTTCTCACTGGGGACAGACACCGGGGAGCTGTTTTTT	CASSFSLGTDTGELFF
NA	TRBJ1-1	many	TRBV7-8	TGTGCCAGCAGCTCTCGGACACCTAACACTGAAGCTTTCTTT	CASSSRTPNTEAFF
NA	TRBJ1-4	many	TRBV4-2	TGTGCCAGCAGCGGCCGAGGGACACAGGCAACTAATGAAAAACTGTTTTTT	CASSGRGTQATNEKLFF
NA	TRBJ1-6	NA	TRBV20-1	TGCAGTGCTAGAGATCCCACAGGTGGGAATTCACCCCTCCACTTT	CSARDPTGGNSPLHF
NA	TRBJ1-1	many	TRBV7-2	TGTGCCAGCAGTATCACAAGGGAGGTGAACACTGAAGCTTTCTTT	CASSITREVNTEAFF
NA	TRBJ1-4	many	TRBV12-3/TRBV12-4	TGTGCCAGCAGTTGGGACCGGGTTTTTAATGAAAAACTGTTTTTT	CASSWDRVFNEKLFF
NA	TRBJ1-5	many	TRBV7-8	TGTGCCAGCAGCTTAGCAGGCAGGGACAATCAGCCCCAGCATTTT	CASSLAGRDNQPQHF
TRBD1	TRBJ2-7	many	TRBV5-6	TGTGCCAGCAGCCCTGGGACAGGGGGCCAGTTCCGGCAGTACTTC	CASSPGTGGQFRQYF
NA	TRBJ2-7	many	TRBV15	TGTGCCACCAGCAGAGCGCCGGGGGATAACGAGCAGTACTTC	CATSRAPGDNEQYF
NA	TRBJ2-2	many	TRBV6-2/TRBV6-3	TGTGCCAGCTCAAAGCGGATTAACACCGGGGAGCTGTTTTTT	CASSKRINTGELFF
TRBD2	TRBJ2-1	many	TRBV27	TGTGCCAGCAGTTGGGGGCTAGCGGGGAGCAAATCCTACAATGAGCAGTTCTTC	CASSWGLAGSKSYNEQFF
NA	TRBJ1-2	many	TRBV6-1	TGTGCCAGCAGTGAAGGGCAAACCGGCGGCTACACCTTC	CASSEGQTGGYTF
NA	TRBJ2-7	many	TRBV7-2	TGTGCCAGCAGCTTAAAGGTAGCCTCGAGTTCCTATGCTACCTACGAGCAGTACTTC	CASSLKVASSSYATYEQYF
NA	TRBJ1-2	many	TRBV29-1	TGCAGCGTTGATCCCCCAGGGAACTATGGCTACACCTTC	CSVDPPGNYGYTF
TRBD1	TRBJ2-7	few	TRBV28	TGTGCCAGCAGGTCGACAGGGGGCAACGAGCAGTACTTC	CASRSTGGNEQYF
NA	TRBJ2-5	many	TRBV7-2	TGTGCCAGCAGCCCACCTAGCGCTTCCATGGAGACCCAGTACTTC	CASSPPSASMETQYF
TRBD1	TRBJ2-7	many	TRBV20-1	TGCAGTGCTCGAAGGTCAGGGGGCGCTTACGAGCAGTACTTC	CSARRSGGAYEQYF
NA	TRBJ2-1	many	TRBV7-2	TGTGCCAGCAGCTTATTGTTATTCGGGTCCAATGAGCAGTTCTTC	CASSLLLFGSNEQFF